This T cell receptor beta chain was obtained from a study of blood T cell repertoires in COVID-19. Background on the study: Samples representing acute and convalescent COVID-19 were sourced from the United States, Italy and Spain.

All enrollees were roughly 18 to 100 years old and from 25 or so US areas. Cohort allocation depended upon clinical history that participants reported. Original analysis: Amplified reference gene primers provided the basis for estimating nucleated cell counts. Data came from immunoSEQ multiplex PCR; TCRdb stores just in-frame clones and leaves some out. That table furnishes V, J and clone size, whereas the DNA furnished D and trimming. The profile shows roughly 200,000 clones, approximately 85% of them singletons. The germline V gene encodes CDR1 SNHLY and CDR2 FYNNEI. Trimming at V came to 0 bases and at J to 6 bases, leaving 10 bases not matched to a gene. The CDR3 is 17 residues long.

This chain connects TRBV2 to TRBJ2-1; 8 bases are shared with TRBD1. The source material was PBMCs or T cells enriched from blood (not recorded which). This receptor was obtained from a man aged 40-49 years with acute COVID-19. CDR3 residues: CASSEARRTGNGNEQFF. CDR3 bases: TGTGCCAGCAGTGAAGCGCGACGGACAGGGAATGGCAATGAGCAGTTCTTC. The entire variable domain, with the rest obtained from reference TRBV2 and TRBJ2-1, is as follows: EPEVTQTPSHQVTQMGQEVILRCVPISNHLYFYWYRQILGQKVEFLVSFYNNEISEKSEIFDDQFSVERPDGSNFTLKIRSTKLEDSAMYFCASSEARRTGNGNEQFFGPGTRLTVL.